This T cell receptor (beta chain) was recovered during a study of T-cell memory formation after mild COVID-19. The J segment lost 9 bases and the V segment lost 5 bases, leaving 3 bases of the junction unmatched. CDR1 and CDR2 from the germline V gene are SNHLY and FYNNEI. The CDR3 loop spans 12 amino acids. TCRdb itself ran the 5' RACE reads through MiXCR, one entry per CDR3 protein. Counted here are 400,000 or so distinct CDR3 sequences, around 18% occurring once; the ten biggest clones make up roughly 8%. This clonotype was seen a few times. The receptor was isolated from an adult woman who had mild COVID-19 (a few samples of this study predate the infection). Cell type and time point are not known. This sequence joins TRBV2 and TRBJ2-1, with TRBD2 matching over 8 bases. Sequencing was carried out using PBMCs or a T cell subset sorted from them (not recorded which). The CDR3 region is CASSPGLGEQFF. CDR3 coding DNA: TGTGCCAGCAGTCCGGGACTAGGTGAGCAGTTCTTC.